This T cell receptor (beta chain) was identified in a study of T-cell memory formation after mild COVID-19. The study, taken as a whole, reports: Contracting CD4+ clones lay largely in CM and EM, with CD8+ ones residing in EMRA.

A word on this clonotype: Its antigen is unknown.

With constant-segment primers, 5'RACE yielded cDNA libraries of TCR alpha and TCR beta that carried sample barcodes and UMIs. In TCRdb, the 5' RACE reads were re-called with MiXCR into one record per CDR3 protein. Counted here are around 310,000 distinct CDR3 sequences, 15% to 20% occurring once; the ten biggest clones make up around 20%. Trimming left V 5 bases short and J 4 bases short, with 8 bases between. The germline gives CDR1 LGHNA, CDR2 YNFKEQ. The CDR3 totals 12 residues. Sequenced input: PBMCs or a T cell subset sorted from them (not recorded which). This TCR derives from a man younger than 30 who had mild COVID-19 (a few samples of this study predate the infection). Cell type and time point are not known. This sequence joins TRBV4-2 and TRBJ1-2; D is uncertain. CDR3 protein: CASSDRSYGYTF. The CDR3 DNA reads TGTGCCAGCAGCGATCGGAGCTATGGCTACACCTTC.